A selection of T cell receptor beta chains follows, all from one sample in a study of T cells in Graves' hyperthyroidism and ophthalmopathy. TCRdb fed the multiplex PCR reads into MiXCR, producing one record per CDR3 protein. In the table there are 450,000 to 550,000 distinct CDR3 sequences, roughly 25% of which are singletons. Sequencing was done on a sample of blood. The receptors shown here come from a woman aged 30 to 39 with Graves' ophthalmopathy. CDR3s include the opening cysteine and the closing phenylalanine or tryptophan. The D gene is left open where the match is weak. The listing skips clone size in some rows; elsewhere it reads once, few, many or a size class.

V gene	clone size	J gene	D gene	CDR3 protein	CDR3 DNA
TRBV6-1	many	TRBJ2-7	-	CASSRSDSRTYEQYF	TGTGCCAGCAGCCGCTCGGACAGCCGCACCTACGAGCAGTACTTC
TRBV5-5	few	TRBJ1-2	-	CASSEDIPLHGYTF	TGTGCCAGCAGCGAGGACATTCCCCTCCATGGCTACACCTTC
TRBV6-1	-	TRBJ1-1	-	CASSEAAGRSGAFF	TGTGCCAGCAGTGAAGCAGCAGGCCGGAGTGGAGCTTTCTTT
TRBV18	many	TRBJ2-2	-	CASSPPLAEELFF	TGTGCCAGCTCACCACCGTTGGCTGAGGAGCTGTTTTTT
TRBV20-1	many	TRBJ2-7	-	CSARDLVASYEQYF	TGCAGTGCTAGAGATCTTGTAGCCTCCTACGAGCAGTACTTC
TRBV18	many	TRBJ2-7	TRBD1	CASSPPGAPGTGDHEQYF	TGTGCCAGCTCACCACCGGGTGCCCCCGGGACAGGGGATCACGAGCAGTACTTC
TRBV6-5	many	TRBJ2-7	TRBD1	CASSYGGTGIYEQYF	TGTGCCAGCAGTTACGGCGGGACAGGCATCTACGAGCAGTACTTC
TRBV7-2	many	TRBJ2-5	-	CASSLLRGSQETQYF	TGTGCCAGCAGCCTCTTACGGGGGAGCCAAGAGACCCAGTACTTC
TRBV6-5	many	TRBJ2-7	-	CASSYSFTSYEQYF	TGTGCCAGCAGTTACTCCTTCACCTCCTACGAGCAGTACTTC
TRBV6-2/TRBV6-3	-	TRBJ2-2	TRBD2	CAARTSGHTGELFF	TGTGCCGCCCGGACTAGCGGACACACCGGGGAGCTGTTTTTT
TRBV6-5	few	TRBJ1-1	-	CASSYFGQANTEAFF	TGTGCCAGCAGTTACTTCGGCCAGGCGAACACTGAAGCTTTCTTT
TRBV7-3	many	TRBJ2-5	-	CASSLYFGQTQYF	TGTGCCAGCAGCTTGTACTTCGGGCAGACCCAGTACTTC
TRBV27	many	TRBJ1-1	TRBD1	CASSWTGKNTEAFF	TGTGCCAGCAGCTGGACAGGGAAGAACACTGAAGCTTTCTTT
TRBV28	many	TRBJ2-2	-	CASSLTLTGQWLFF	TGTGCCAGCAGTTTAACCCTAACAGGCCAGTGGCTGTTTTTT
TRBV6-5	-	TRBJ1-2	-	CASSYSLRSYGYTF	TGTGCCAGCAGTTACTCGTTGCGATCTTATGGCTACACCTTC
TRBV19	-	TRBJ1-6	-	CASSIGQYNSPLHF	TGTGCCAGTAGTATCGGACAGTATAATTCACCCCTCCACTTT
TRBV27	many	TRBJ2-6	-	CASSSGLLSGANVLTF	TGTGCCAGTTCGTCTGGATTACTCTCTGGGGCCAACGTCCTGACTTTC
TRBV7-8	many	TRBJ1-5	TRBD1	CASRKDRGGNQPQHF	TGTGCCAGCAGAAAAGACAGGGGAGGCAATCAGCCCCAGCATTTT
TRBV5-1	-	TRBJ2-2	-	CASSQGRDGELFF	TGCGCCAGCAGCCAAGGACGGGACGGGGAGCTGTTTTTT
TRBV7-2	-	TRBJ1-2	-	CASSPLGQVGGYTF	TGTGCCAGCAGCCCCCTCGGTCAGGTTGGTGGCTACACCTTC
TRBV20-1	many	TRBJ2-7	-	CSPQGGSYEQYF	TGCAGTCCCCAGGGGGGTTCCTACGAGCAGTACTTC
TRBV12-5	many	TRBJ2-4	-	CASGLRQGGNIQYF	TGTGCTAGTGGTTTGAGGCAGGGGGGAAACATTCAGTACTTC
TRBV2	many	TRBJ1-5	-	CASNRQTNQPQHF	TGTGCCAGCAACCGACAGACCAATCAGCCCCAGCATTTT
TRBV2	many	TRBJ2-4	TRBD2	CASSPSGTSRHIQYF	TGTGCCAGCAGCCCGTCCGGGACTAGTAGACACATTCAGTACTTC
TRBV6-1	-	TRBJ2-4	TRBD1	CASSEWGRDRGRGNIQYF	TGTGCCAGCAGTGAATGGGGCCGGGACAGGGGCCGTGGAAACATTCAGTACTTC
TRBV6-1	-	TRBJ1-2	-	CASTRGGSWDYGYTF	TGTGCCAGCACCCGAGGTGGTAGTTGGGACTATGGCTACACCTTC
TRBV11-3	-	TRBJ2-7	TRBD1	CASSRTTGISYEQYF	TGTGCCAGCAGCCGGACGACAGGGATCTCCTACGAGCAGTACTTC
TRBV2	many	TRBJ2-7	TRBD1	CASKGQGYGEQYF	TGTGCCAGCAAGGGACAGGGCTATGGCGAGCAGTACTTC
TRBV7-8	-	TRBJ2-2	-	CASSAGPRRELFF	TGTGCCAGCAGCGCAGGGCCTCGGAGGGAGCTGTTTTTT
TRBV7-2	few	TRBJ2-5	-	CASSWGATQETQYF	TGTGCCAGCAGCTGGGGGGCAACCCAAGAGACCCAGTACTTC
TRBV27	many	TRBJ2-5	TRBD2	CASSLSNGLAAQETQYF	TGTGCCAGCAGTTTATCGAACGGACTAGCGGCACAAGAGACCCAGTACTTC
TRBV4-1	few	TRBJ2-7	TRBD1	CASSQVYQGEYEQYF	TGCGCCAGCAGCCAAGTCTATCAGGGGGAATACGAGCAGTACTTC
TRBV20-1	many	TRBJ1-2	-	CSASSGLDYGYTF	TGCAGTGCTAGTTCAGGGCTGGACTATGGCTACACCTTC
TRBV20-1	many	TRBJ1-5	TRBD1	CSAIRAGGDQPQHF	TGCAGTGCTATCCGGGCAGGGGGGGATCAGCCCCAGCATTTT
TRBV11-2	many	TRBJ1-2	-	CASSPSVGGRGYTF	TGTGCCAGCAGCCCCTCGGTCGGGGGACGGGGCTACACCTTC
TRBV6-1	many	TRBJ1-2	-	CASSEGLVYGYTF	TGTGCCAGCAGTGAAGGCCTAGTCTATGGCTACACCTTC
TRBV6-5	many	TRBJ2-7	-	CASSYSTQGTSYEQYF	TGTGCCAGCAGTTACTCGACTCAGGGAACGTCCTACGAGCAGTACTTC
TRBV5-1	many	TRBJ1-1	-	CASRSTGNTEAFF	TGTGCCAGCAGGTCTACGGGGAACACTGAAGCTTTCTTT
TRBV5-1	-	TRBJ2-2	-	CASSYRTAQVGDLFF	TGCGCCAGCAGCTACCGGACAGCGCAGGTCGGGGATCTGTTTTTT
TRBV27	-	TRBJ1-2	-	CASSVDRSNYGYTF	TGTGCCAGCAGTGTAGACAGGTCTAACTATGGCTACACCTTC
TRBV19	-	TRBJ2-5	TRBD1	CASSPRTGKRETQYF	TGTGCCAGTAGTCCCCGGACAGGGAAGAGGGAGACCCAGTACTTC
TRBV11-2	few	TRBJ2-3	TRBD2	CASSPTSGGATDTQYF	TGTGCCAGCAGCCCCACCAGCGGGGGGGCAACAGATACGCAGTATTTT
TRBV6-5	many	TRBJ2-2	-	CASSLIGTSNTGELFF	TGTGCCAGCAGTTTGATAGGGACTTCGAACACCGGGGAGCTGTTTTTT
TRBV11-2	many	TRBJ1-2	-	CASSHTDRSNYGYTF	TGTGCCAGCAGCCACACCGACAGGTCTAACTATGGCTACACCTTC
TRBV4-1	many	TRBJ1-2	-	CASSVGSRGANYGYTF	TGCGCCAGCAGCGTCGGTTCTCGGGGGGCGAACTATGGCTACACCTTC
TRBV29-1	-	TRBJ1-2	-	CSVGGLTGPYGYTF	TGCAGCGTTGGCGGGTTGACAGGCCCCTATGGCTACACCTTC
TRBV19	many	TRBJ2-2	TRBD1	CASSIGYRGSNTGELFF	TGTGCCAGTAGTATAGGGTACAGGGGTTCGAACACCGGGGAGCTGTTTTTT
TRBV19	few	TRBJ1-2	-	CAIQTDYYGYTF	TGTGCCATTCAGACAGACTACTATGGCTACACCTTC
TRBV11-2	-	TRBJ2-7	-	CASSLRRTSYEQYF	TGTGCCAGCAGCTTAAGGCGGACCTCCTACGAGCAGTACTTC
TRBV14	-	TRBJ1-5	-	CASSQELGIFAGAEAVNQPQHF	TGTGCCAGCAGCCAAGAATTAGGGATTTTTGCGGGGGCCGAGGCAGTCAATCAGCCCCAGCATTTT
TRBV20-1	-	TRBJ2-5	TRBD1	CSARGRPGQQETQYF	TGCAGTGCTAGGGGTAGACCGGGACAGCAAGAGACCCAGTACTTC
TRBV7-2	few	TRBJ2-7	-	CASSKGIRYEQYF	TGTGCCAGCAGCAAGGGGATTCGGTACGAGCAGTACTTC